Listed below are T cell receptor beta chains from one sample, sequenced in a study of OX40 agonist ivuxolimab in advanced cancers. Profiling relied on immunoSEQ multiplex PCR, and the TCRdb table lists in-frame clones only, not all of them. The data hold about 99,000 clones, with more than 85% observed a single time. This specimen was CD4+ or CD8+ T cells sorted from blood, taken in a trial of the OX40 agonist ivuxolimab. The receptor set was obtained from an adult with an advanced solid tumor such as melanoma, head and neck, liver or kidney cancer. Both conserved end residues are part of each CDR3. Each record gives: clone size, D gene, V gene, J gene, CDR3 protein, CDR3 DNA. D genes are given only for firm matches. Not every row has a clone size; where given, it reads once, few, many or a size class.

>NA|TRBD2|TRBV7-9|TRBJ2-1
CASSSASTSGRGKNEQFF
TGTGCCAGCAGCTCGGCCTCGACTAGCGGGAGGGGGAAGAATGAGCAGTTCTTC
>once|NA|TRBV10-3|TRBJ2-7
CAISDPGAGTYEQYF
TGTGCCATCAGCGACCCAGGGGCGGGTACCTACGAGCAGTACTTC
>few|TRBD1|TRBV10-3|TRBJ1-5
CAIRDRDGQPQHF
TGTGCCATCAGGGACAGGGACGGACAGCCCCAGCATTTT
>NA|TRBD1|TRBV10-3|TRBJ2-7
CAISDGVTGAYEQYF
TGTGCCATCAGTGATGGCGTGACAGGGGCCTACGAGCAGTACTTC
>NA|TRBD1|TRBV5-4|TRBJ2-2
CASSFGGTGNTGELFF
TGTGCCAGCAGCTTTGGCGGGACAGGGAACACCGGGGAGCTGTTTTTT
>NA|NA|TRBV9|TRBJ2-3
CASSVVGDTQYF
TGTGCCAGCAGCGTAGTCGGAGATACGCAGTATTTT
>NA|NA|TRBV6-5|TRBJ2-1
CARLWSSYNEQFF
TGTGCCAGGCTCTGGAGCTCCTACAATGAGCAGTTCTTC
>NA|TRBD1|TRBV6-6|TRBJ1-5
CACWTGGQPQHF
TGTGCCTGCTGGACAGGGGGTCAGCCCCAGCATTTT
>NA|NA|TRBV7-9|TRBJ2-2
CASSAKRGANTGELFF
TGTGCCAGCAGCGCGAAACGAGGGGCGAACACCGGGGAGCTGTTTTTT
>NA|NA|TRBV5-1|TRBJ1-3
CASSSPDGNTIYF
TGCGCCAGCAGCTCCCCAGATGGAAACACCATATATTTT
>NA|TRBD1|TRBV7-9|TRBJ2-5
CASSPRTGGETQYF
TGTGCCAGCAGCCCGCGGACAGGGGGAGAGACCCAGTACTTC